Below, 20 T cell receptor beta chains from the same sample are listed, as sequenced in a study of human T cells and chemical hapten exposure. Time point specified: pre-sensitization, week 0. Treatment here: therapeutic diphenylcyclopropenone sensitization with weekly scalp DPC. Using its own MiXCR run on the RACE reads, TCRdb lists one record per CDR3 protein. The repertoire holds 200,000 to 300,000 distinct CDR3 sequences, with about 8.6% as singletons. Sample: whole blood, taken in connection with sensitization to the hapten diphenylcyclopropenone (DPC). The receptors stem from a woman between 35 and 50 years old with alopecia areata. Some clones in this sample may be carry-over from other donors' samples.

The rearrangement links TRBV20-1 to TRBJ2-7; D is uncertain. Germline assignment: CDR1 DFQATT and CDR2 SNEGSKA (reference sequence). The CDR3 has 14 residues. V was clipped by 1 base and J by 0 bases, with 10 bases between them. DNA for the CDR3: TGCAGTGCTAGAGTGGGTGGCCTCTCCTACGAGCAGTACTTC. Its translation is CSARVGGLSYEQYF.

A few counts support this clonotype. This rearrangement joins TRBV14 to TRBJ2-2, with unresolved D. The germline CDR1 and CDR2 sequences are SGHDN and FVKESK. The CDR3 loop spans 14 amino acids. Trimming took 4 bases from V and 0 from J, leaving 6 bases between them. This CDR3 is CASSRNANTGELFF. The CDR3 DNA is TGTGCCAGCAGCCGAAACGCGAACACCGGGGAGCTGTTTTTT.

In its sample, this clonotype was seen many times. This sequence joins TRBV5-6 and TRBJ2-3; TRBD1 might be the D (6 bases). The germline V and J ends were trimmed by 3 bases and 9 bases, with 14 bases remaining between them. CDR3 length: 13 amino acids. The germline CDR1 and CDR2 sequences are SGHDT and YYEEEE. CDR3 in amino acids: CASSSRERGTQYF. The CDR3 region has the DNA TGTGCCAGCAGCTCCAGGGAGAGGGGGACGCAGTATTTT.

This clonotype was seen more than once but under ten times. This sequence joins TRBV20-1 and TRBJ2-1, with D perhaps matching TRBD2 (6 bases). CDR1 and CDR2 (germline): DFQATT, SNEGSKA (reference sequence). Trimming took off 2 bases at V and 5 bases at J, with 13 bases between the two ends. The CDR3 is made up of 14 amino acids. The CDR3 DNA reads as TGCAGTGCTAGACCAGCGGGTCGGAACAATGAGCAGTTCTTC. Protein product: CSARPAGRNNEQFF.

This clonotype occurred a few times. This chain links TRBV9 with TRBJ2-1, with a tentative D call TRBD2 (6 bases). The CDR3 has 15 amino acids. CDR1 is SGDLS and CDR2 is YYNGEE in the germline V gene. Trimming took off 0 bases at V and 5 bases at J, with 12 bases between the two ends. CDR3 protein: CASSVGEAANNEQFF. The CDR3 DNA is TGTGCCAGCAGCGTAGGGGAGGCGGCTAACAATGAGCAGTTCTTC.

This clonotype occurred many times. This chain joins TRBV5-6 and TRBJ1-3, with D tentatively TRBD1 (5 bases). The germline V gene encodes CDR1 SGHDT and CDR2 YYEEEE. Trimming stripped 3 bases from V and 0 bases from J, with 10 bases between. The length of the CDR3 is 15 residues. The CDR3 DNA sequence: TGTGCCAGCAGCTCGGGACTGAGCTCTGGAAACACCATATATTTT. It codes for CASSSGLSSGNTIYF.

The chain carries TRBV5-8 and TRBJ2-4; 8 bases are shared with TRBD1. The CDR3 extends over 14 amino acids. V gave up 7 bases and J gave up 2 bases; unmatched junction bases: 5. CDR1 and CDR2 (germline): SGHTS, YDEGEE. DNA for the CDR3: TGTGCCAGCGGACAGGGAGAAACCAAAAACATTCAGTACTTC. This codes for CASGQGETKNIQYF.

This clonotype appeared a few times. The rearrangement links TRBV7-9 to TRBJ2-3; the match to TRBD1 covers 7 bases. Unmatched junction bases numbered 4, after V lost 0 bases and J lost 4 bases. The CDR3 is 15 amino acids. Germline V CDR1 and CDR2: SEHNR, FQNEAQ (reference sequence). The DNA for the CDR3 is TGTGCCAGCAGCTTAGCGCCCCAGGGGGCAGATACGCAGTATTTT. Translated, it gives CASSLAPQGADTQYF.

This clonotype was detected a few times. The rearrangement joins TRBV5-1 to TRBJ2-7; 9 bases line up with TRBD2. With 4 bases clipped from V and 3 bases from J, the junction kept 2 bases outside the gene matches. Germline V gene lookup returns CDR1 SGHRS and CDR2 YFSETQ. The CDR3 contains 13 residues. CDR3 DNA: TGCGCCAGCAGCGTTAGCGGGAGCTACGAGCAGTACTTC. Translation gives CASSVSGSYEQYF.

This clonotype was detected many times. The chain carries TRBV7-2 and TRBJ1-1, with 9 bases fitting TRBD1. The germline CDR1 and CDR2 sequences are SGHTA and FQGNSA. The CDR3 loop spans 15 amino acids. J lost 2 bases, V lost 5 bases, and 6 bases had no gene match. CDR3 protein: CASSRPGQGNTEAFF. In nucleotides, the CDR3 is TGTGCCAGCAGCCGGCCGGGACAGGGAAACACTGAAGCTTTCTTT.

The gene calls are TRBV6-6 and TRBJ2-3; D possibly uses TRBD1 or TRBD2 (6 bases each). This CDR3 spans 14 amino acids. V was trimmed by 6 bases and J by 4 bases, leaving 14 bases between them. From germline, CDR1 is MNHNY and CDR2 SVGAGI (reference sequence). CDR3 amino acids: CASRGGRGPDTQYF. CDR3 bases: TGTGCCAGCAGGGGGGGCAGGGGCCCAGATACGCAGTATTTT.

The chain carries TRBV14 and TRBJ2-7, with TRBD2 matching 13 bases. The germline V gene has CDR1 SGHDN and CDR2 FVKESK. The CDR3 is 12 amino acids. CDR3 nucleotide sequence: TGTGCTTCCGGGACTAGCGGGACCGGGCAGTACTTC. As protein: CASGTSGTGQYF.

This clonotype was seen a few times. V and J are TRBV6-5 and TRBJ1-1; 9 positions agree with TRBD1. CDR3 length equals 15 residues. CDR1 and CDR2 from the germline V gene are MNHEY and SVGAGI. The J segment lost 0 bases and the V segment lost 11 bases, leaving 10 bases of the junction unmatched. CDR3 DNA sequence: TGTGCCTCGAGACAGGGGGTATGGGTGAACACTGAAGCTTTCTTT. This gives the protein CASRQGVWVNTEAFF.

This clonotype was found many times. V usage is TRBV15 and J usage is TRBJ2-3, with 7 bases identical to TRBD2. V was clipped by 1 base and J by 4 bases; unmatched bases: 8. The CDR3 totals 16 residues. The germline V gene encodes CDR1 LNHNV and CDR2 YYDKDF (reference sequence). For the CDR3, the DNA is TGTGCCACCAGCAGAGTTGGCGGGAGTGTCGCAGATACGCAGTATTTT. Residues: CATSRVGGSVADTQYF.

The chain recombines TRBV5-1 with TRBJ2-2, with D maybe TRBD2 (6 bases). CDR1 and CDR2 (germline): SGHRS, YFSETQ. This CDR3 is built from 15 residues. V lost 2 bases, J lost 5 bases, and 13 bases lay in between. Written as DNA, the CDR3 is TGCGCCAGCAGCTTTACGACTAGTCGGACCGGGGAGCTGTTTTTT. This translates into CASSFTTSRTGELFF.

The chain has TRBV20-1 and TRBJ1-5, with D tentatively TRBD1 (6 bases). Between the trimmed V and J ends, which lost 5 bases and 4 bases, there was a span of 15 bases. Germline values: CDR1 DFQATT, CDR2 SNEGSKA (reference sequence). This CDR3 region has 14 residues. CDR3 sequence reads: CSARGGAPNQPQHF. The DNA for the CDR3 is TGCAGTGCTCGCGGGGGGGCGCCGAATCAGCCCCAGCATTTT.

This clonotype was recorded a few times. The V gene is TRBV20-1, the J gene TRBJ2-5; no clear D gene. CDR1 and CDR2 from the germline V gene are DFQATT and SNEGSKA (reference sequence). Trimming left V 6 bases short and J 1 base short, with 12 bases between. The CDR3 runs to 13 residues. In DNA form, the CDR3 reads TGCAGTGCCCCAACAGATTTCCAAGAGACCCAGTACTTC. This encodes CSAPTDFQETQYF.

J is TRBJ1-6 and V is TRBV5-6; 9 positions match TRBD1. Per the germline V gene, CDR1 is SGHDT and CDR2 is YYEEEE. The CDR3 covers 17 residues. V trimming: 3 bases; J trimming: 3 bases; junction bases outside the gene matches: 7. The CDR3 loop reads CASSSAGTGLYNSPLHF. The CDR3 bases are TGTGCCAGCAGCTCCGCCGGGACAGGGCTCTATAATTCACCCCTCCACTTT.

This clonotype was recorded a few times. The chain uses TRBV12-3 or TRBV12-4 and TRBJ2-1; 10 positions agree with TRBD1. The CDR3 has 15 amino acids. Trimming took 6 bases from V and 8 from J; bases not matched to a gene: 10. CDR3 in amino acids: CASRPTGGNFDEQFF. The CDR3 DNA follows: TGTGCCAGCAGGCCGACAGGGGGCAATTTCGATGAGCAGTTCTTC.

This clonotype was counted many times. The V gene is TRBV28, the J gene TRBJ2-3, with D unclear. CDR3 length: 14 amino acids. Trimming stripped 6 bases from V and 4 bases from J, with 14 bases between. From germline, CDR1 is MDHEN and CDR2 SYDVKM. CDR3 loop: CASSRPPTPDTQYF. In DNA form, the CDR3 reads TGTGCCAGCAGCCGCCCTCCCACCCCAGATACGCAGTATTTT.